This TCR beta chain was recorded in a study of monozygotic twins with inflammatory bowel disease. For every TCR library, around 3,700 ng of total RNA was used. Every sample had its cDNA made across eight separate reactions. TCRdb re-called the 5' RACE reads and gives one entry per CDR3 protein, without DNA. This sample contains approximately 400,000 distinct CDR3 sequences. Each donor gave 2.5 to 3 ml of peripheral blood. Whole blood served as the source of total RNA, and no T cell sorting took place. The CDR3 runs 14 residues. Germline CDR1 reads LGHNA; CDR2 reads YSLEER. Material: blood. This chain links TRBV4-3 with TRBJ2-7; the D call of TRBD2 rests on TCRdb alone, since no DNA is present to check it. This sequence originates from a human donor with ulcerative colitis or Crohn's disease, or a healthy co-twin of an affected twin (not recorded which). CDR3 sequence reads: CASSPSFGAYEQYF.